Listed below are T cell receptor beta chains from one sample, sequenced in a study of early T cells in non-severe SARS-CoV-2 infection. A single record per CDR3 protein comes from TCRdb applying MiXCR to the 5' RACE reads. The sample has 75,000 to 80,000 distinct CDR3 sequences; approximately 10% are singletons. Sample: whole blood, taken at baseline. Source of these receptors: an adult who was a healthcare worker with PCR-confirmed SARS-CoV-2 infection or an uninfected control (not recorded which). The conserved cysteine and the conserved F or W are not part of the CDR3 here. D genes are given only for firm matches.

TRBV4-3	11	NA	ASSQEGTDTQY
TRBV5-8	13	NA	ASSFRREANAEAF
TRBV6-5	15	NA	ASSYSPHSTVGSPLH
TRBV19	9	NA	ASSTQYEQY
TRBV7-8	16	NA	ASSLLDFGGSHDSPLH
TRBV7-9	11	TRBD1	ASSYQGEYGYT
TRBV12-3/TRBV12-4	10	NA	ASSSDNYGYT
TRBV3-2	12	NA	ASSLRDRVNEQF
TRBV19	13	NA	ASSISGVGNQPQH
TRBV28	13	NA	ASSRDNLDVSPLH
TRBV11-2	14	TRBD1	ASSPTAGQGRYEQY
TRBV10-3	10	NA	AISGTRGVAF
TRBV7-2	10	NA	ASSLGRGAQY
TRBV12-3/TRBV12-4	12	TRBD1	ASNPAGGIYEQY
TRBV20-1	11	NA	SAIIRKVDTQY
TRBV28	13	TRBD1	ASSLQGPNTDTQY
TRBV12-3/TRBV12-4	12	NA	ASGRTDSNQPQH
TRBV7-8	13	TRBD2	ASSLALAGTDTQY
TRBV4-3	16	TRBD2	ASSPGKAGLLVEETQY
TRBV5-1	13	NA	ASTPGAGSTDTQY
TRBV7-2	12	NA	ASSVTGAKNIQY
TRBV6-2/TRBV6-3	10	NA	ASSWGSAEAF
TRBV15	9	NA	ATSRTETQY
TRBV19	11	TRBD1	ASSSTGSETQY
TRBV7-3	12	NA	ASSSTVSYNEQF
TRBV27	12	NA	ASRITGTDYGYT
TRBV3-1	11	NA	ASSHLQGYEQY
TRBV19	12	NA	ASTREGGTDTQY
TRBV12-3/TRBV12-4	13	TRBD1	ASSLLNRGAQPQH
TRBV6-1	13	TRBD2	ASSDGLAVTDTQY
TRBV7-3	13	NA	ASSLYPGTGNTIY
TRBV27	11	NA	ASSFAGPYEQY
TRBV5-4	13	NA	ASSPVLGRGNEQY
TRBV2	11	TRBD1	ASRDRGTDTQY
TRBV10-3	13	NA	AISESVGYNNEQF
TRBV6-4	8	NA	ASSYYEQY
TRBV25-1	14	TRBD2	ASSDQRGWGTDTQY
TRBV19	15	NA	ASSISLLRWSYNEQF
TRBV29-1	11	NA	SVADTLNTEAF
TRBV27	15	NA	ASSLGSGGRLGYEQY
TRBV9	15	TRBD2	ASTVTSGGRNTGELF